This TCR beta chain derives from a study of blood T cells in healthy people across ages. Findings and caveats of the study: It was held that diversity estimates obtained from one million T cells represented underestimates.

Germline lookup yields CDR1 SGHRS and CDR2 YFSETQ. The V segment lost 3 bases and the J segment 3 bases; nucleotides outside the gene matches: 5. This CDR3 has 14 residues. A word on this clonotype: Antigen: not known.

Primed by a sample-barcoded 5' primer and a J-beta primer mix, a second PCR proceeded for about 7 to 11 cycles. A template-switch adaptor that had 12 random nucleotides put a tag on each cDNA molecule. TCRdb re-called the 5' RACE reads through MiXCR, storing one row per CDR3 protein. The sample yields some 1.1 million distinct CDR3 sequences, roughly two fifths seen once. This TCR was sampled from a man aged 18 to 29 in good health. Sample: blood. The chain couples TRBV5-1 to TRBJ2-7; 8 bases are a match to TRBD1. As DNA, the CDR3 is TGCGCCAGCAGCTCGGGACAGGCCCTCTACGAGCAGTACTTC. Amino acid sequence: CASSSGQALYEQYF.